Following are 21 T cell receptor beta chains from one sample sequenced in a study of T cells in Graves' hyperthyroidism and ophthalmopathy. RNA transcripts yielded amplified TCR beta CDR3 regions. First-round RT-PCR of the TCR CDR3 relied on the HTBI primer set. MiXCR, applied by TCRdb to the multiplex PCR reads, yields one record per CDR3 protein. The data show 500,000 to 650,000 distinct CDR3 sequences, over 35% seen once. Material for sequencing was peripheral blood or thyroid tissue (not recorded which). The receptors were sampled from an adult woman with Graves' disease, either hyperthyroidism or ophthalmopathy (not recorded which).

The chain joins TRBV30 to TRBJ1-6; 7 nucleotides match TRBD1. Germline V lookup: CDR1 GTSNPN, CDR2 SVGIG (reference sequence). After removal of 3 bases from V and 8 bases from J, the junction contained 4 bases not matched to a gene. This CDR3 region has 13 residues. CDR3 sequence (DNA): TGTGCCTGGAGCGGGGACAGTCATTCACCCCTCCACTTT. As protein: CAWSGDSHSPLHF.

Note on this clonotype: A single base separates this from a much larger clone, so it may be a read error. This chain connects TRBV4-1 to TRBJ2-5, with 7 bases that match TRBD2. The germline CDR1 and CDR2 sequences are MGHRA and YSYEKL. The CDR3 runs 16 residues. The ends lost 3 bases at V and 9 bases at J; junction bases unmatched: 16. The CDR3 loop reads CASSHPGSRTRESQYF. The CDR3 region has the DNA TGCGCCAGCAGCCACCCCGGGAGTAGGACTAGGGAGTCCCAGTACTTC.

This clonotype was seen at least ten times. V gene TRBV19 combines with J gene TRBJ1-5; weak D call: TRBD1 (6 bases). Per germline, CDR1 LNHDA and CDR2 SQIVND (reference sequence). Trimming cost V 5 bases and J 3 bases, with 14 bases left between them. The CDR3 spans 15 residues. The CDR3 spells CASSASGGHNQPQHF. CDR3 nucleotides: TGTGCCAGTAGTGCCTCGGGGGGCCACAATCAGCCCCAGCATTTT.

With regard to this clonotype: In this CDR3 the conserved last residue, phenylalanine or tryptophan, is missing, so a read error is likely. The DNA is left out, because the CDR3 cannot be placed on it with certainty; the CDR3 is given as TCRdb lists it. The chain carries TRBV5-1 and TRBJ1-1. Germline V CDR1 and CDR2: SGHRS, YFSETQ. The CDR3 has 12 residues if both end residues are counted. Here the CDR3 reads CASSLANWGANY.

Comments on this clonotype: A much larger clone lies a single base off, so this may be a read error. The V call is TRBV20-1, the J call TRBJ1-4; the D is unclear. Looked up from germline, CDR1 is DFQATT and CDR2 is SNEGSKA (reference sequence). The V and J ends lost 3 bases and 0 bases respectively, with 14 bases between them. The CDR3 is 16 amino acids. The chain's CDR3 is CSASLTYEATNEKLFF. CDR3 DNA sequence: TGCAGTGCTAGCCTTACCTACGAGGCAACTAATGAAAAACTGTTTTTT.

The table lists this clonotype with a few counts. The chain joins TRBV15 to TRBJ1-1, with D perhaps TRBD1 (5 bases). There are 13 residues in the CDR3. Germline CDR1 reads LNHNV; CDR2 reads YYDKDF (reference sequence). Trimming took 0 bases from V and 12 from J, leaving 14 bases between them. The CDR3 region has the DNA TGTGCCACCAGCAGAGATCCTCAGGGCGGCTCTTTCTTT. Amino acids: CATSRDPQGGSFF.

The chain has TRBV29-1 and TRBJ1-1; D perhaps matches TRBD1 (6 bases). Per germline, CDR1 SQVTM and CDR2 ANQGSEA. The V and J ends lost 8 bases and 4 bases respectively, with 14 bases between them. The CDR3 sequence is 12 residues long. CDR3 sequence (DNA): TGCAGCCCATCACAGGGAAGCACTGAAGCTTTCTTT. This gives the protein CSPSQGSTEAFF.

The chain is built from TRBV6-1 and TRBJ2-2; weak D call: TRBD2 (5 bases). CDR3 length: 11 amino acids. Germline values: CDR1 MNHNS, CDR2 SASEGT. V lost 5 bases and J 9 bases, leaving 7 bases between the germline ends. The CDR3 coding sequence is TGTGCCAGCAGTAGAGGGCGGGAGCTGTTTTTT. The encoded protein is CASSRGRELFF.

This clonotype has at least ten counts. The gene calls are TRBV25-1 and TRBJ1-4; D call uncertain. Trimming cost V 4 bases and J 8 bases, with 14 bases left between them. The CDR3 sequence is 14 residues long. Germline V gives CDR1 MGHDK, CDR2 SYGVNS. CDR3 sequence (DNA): TGTGCCAGCAGTGTGCCGGGATTCGCGGAAAAACTGTTTTTT. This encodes CASSVPGFAEKLFF. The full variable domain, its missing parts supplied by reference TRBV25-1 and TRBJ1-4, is EADIYQTPRYLVIGTGKKITLECSQTMGHDKMYWYQQDPGMELHLIHYSYGVNSTEKGDLSSESTVSRIRTEHFPLTLESARPSHTSQYLCASSVPGFAEKLFFGSGTQLSVL.

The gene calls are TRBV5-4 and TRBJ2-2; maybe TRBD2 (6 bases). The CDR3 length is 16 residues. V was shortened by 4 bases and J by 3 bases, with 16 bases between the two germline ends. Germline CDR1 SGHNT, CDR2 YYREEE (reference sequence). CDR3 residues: CASSIPAGLYTGELFF. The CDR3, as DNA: TGTGCCAGCAGCATACCGGCGGGACTGTACACCGGGGAGCTGTTTTTT.

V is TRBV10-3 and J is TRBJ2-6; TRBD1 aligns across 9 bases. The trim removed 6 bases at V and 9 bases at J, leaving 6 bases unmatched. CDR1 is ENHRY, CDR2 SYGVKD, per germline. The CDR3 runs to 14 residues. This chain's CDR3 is CAIRGQGGSNVLTF. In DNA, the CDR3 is TGTGCCATCAGGGGACAGGGTGGGAGCAACGTCCTGACTTTC.

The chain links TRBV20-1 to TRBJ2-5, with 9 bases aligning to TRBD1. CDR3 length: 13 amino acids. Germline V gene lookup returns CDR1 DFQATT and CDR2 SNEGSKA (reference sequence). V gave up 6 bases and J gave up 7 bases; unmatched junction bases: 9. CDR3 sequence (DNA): TGCAGTGCCGGGGACAGGGCGAGTTGGACCCAGTACTTC. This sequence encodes CSAGDRASWTQYF.

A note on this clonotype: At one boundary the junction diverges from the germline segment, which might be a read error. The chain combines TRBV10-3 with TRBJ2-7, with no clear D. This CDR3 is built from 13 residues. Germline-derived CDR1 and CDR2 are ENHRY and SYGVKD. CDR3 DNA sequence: TGTGCCAGCAGTCCCCTCGGGCCCGGCGAGCAGTACTTC. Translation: CASSPLGPGEQYF.

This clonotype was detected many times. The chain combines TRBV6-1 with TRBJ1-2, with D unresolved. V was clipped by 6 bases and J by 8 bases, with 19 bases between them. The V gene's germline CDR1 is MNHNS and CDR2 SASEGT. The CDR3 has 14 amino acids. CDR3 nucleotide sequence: TGTGCCAGCAGGGACGGACGTACCCTAATCGGCTACACCTTC. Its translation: CASRDGRTLIGYTF.

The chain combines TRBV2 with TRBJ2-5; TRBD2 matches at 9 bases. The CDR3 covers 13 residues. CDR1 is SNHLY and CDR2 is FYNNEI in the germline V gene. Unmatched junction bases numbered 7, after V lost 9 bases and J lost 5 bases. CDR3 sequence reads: CARGLAGLETQYF. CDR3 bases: TGTGCCAGGGGGCTAGCGGGATTGGAGACCCAGTACTTC.

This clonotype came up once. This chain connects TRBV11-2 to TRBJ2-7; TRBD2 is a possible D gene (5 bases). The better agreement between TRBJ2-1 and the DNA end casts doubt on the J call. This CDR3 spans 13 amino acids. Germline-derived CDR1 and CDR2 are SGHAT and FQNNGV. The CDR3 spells CASSPWVTGEQFF. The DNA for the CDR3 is TGTGCCAGCAGCCCGTGGGTTACGGGGGAGCAGTTCTTC.

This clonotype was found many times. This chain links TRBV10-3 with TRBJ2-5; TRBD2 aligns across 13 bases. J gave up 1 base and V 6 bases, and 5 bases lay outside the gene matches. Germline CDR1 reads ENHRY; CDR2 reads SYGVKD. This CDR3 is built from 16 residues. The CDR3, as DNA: TGTGCCATCAGCCAAACTAGCGGGAGGGCCCAAGAGACCCAGTACTTC. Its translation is CAISQTSGRAQETQYF.

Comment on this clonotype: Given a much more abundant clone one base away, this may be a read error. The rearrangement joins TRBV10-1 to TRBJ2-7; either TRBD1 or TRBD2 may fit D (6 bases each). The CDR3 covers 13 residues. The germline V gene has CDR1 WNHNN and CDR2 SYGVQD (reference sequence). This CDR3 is CTSSEGGAYEQYF. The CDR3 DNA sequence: TGCACCAGCAGTGAGGGGGGAGCCTACGAGCAGTACTTC.

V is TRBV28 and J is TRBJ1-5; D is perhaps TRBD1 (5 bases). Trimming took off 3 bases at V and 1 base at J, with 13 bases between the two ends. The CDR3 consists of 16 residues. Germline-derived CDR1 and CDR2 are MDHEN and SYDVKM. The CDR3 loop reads CASSLVQGYSNQPQHF. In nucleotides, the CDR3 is TGTGCCAGCAGTTTGGTTCAGGGTTACAGCAATCAGCCCCAGCATTTT.

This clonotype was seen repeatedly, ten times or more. CDR3 residues: CASSTRPGGPYEQYF. The CDR3, as DNA: TGTGCCAGCAGCACGCGCCCGGGGGGCCCATACGAGCAGTACTTC. The V gene is TRBV9, the J gene TRBJ2-7; tentative D call: TRBD2 (7 bases). Per germline, CDR1 SGDLS and CDR2 YYNGEE. This CDR3 spans 15 amino acids. Trimming took off 4 bases at V and 4 bases at J, with 18 bases between the two ends.

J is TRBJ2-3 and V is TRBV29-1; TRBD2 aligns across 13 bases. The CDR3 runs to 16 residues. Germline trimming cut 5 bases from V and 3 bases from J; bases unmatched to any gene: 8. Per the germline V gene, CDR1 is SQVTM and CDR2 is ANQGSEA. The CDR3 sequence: CSVPLGLAGPTDTQYF. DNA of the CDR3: TGCAGCGTTCCACTGGGACTAGCGGGACCTACAGATACGCAGTATTTT.